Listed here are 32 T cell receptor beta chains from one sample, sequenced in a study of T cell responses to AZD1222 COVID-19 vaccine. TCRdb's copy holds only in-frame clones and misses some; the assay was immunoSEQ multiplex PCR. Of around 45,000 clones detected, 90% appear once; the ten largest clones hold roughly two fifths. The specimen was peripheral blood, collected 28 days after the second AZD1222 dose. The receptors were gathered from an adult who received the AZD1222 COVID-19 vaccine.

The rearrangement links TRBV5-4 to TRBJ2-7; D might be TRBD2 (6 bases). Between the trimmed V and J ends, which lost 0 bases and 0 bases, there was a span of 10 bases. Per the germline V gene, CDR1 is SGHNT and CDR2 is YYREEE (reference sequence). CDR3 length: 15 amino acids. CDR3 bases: TGTGCCAGCAGCTTGGTGGGGGGAGGCTCCTACGAGCAGTACTTC. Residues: CASSLVGGGSYEQYF. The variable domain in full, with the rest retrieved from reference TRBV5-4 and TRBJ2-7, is ETGVTQSPTHLIKTRGQQVTLRCSSQSGHNTVSWYQQALGQGPQFIFQYYREEENGRGNFPPRFSGLQFPNYSSELNVNALELDDSALYLCASSLVGGGSYEQYFGPGTRLTVT.

CDR3 in amino acids: CASSLLSGSSYNEQFF. The CDR3 nucleotides are TGCGCCAGCAGCTTGTTGTCGGGGAGCTCCTACAATGAGCAGTTCTTC. This chain joins TRBV5-1 and TRBJ2-1, with D possibly TRBD2 on 5 matching bases. Germline assignment: CDR1 SGHRS and CDR2 YFSETQ. The CDR3 has 16 amino acids. V was cut by 1 base and J by 0 bases, with 11 bases left in between.

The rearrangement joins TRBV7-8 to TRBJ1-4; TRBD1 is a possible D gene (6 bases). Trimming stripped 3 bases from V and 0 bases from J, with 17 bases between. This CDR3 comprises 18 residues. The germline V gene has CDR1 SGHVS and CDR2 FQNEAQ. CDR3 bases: TGTGCCAGCAGCTTCACCCAACGGACAGCTGCAACTAATGAAAAACTGTTTTTT. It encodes CASSFTQRTAATNEKLFF.

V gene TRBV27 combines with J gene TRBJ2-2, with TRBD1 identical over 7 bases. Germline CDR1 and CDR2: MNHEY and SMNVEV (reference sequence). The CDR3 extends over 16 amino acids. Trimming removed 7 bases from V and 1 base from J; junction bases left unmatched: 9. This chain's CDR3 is CASTPYGTVNTGELFF. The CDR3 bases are TGTGCCAGCACCCCCTATGGGACAGTGAACACCGGGGAGCTGTTTTTT.

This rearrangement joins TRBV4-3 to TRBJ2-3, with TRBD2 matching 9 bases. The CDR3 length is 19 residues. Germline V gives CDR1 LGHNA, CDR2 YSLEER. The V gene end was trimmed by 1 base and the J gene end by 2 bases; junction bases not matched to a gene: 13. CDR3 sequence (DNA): TGCGCCAGCAGCCAAGTGCGGGGGGGCTCCTTAGTTTACACAGATACGCAGTATTTT. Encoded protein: CASSQVRGGSLVYTDTQYF.

CDR3 in DNA: TGTGCCAGCAGCTCGGACAGGGGGCGCTATGGCTACACCTTC. This codes for CASSSDRGRYGYTF. This chain connects TRBV5-4 to TRBJ1-2; 11 bases align to TRBD1. The V gene end was trimmed by 3 bases and the J gene end by 4 bases; junction bases not matched to a gene: 2. The germline CDR1 and CDR2 sequences are SGHNT and YYREEE (reference sequence). CDR3 length equals 14 residues.

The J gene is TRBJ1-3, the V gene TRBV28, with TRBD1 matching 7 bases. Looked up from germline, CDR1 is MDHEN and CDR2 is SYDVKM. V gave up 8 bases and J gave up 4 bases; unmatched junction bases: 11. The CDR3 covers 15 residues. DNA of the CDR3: TGTGCCAGCGCCAGCCAGGGGGGCTCCGGAAACACCATATATTTT. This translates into CASASQGGSGNTIYF.

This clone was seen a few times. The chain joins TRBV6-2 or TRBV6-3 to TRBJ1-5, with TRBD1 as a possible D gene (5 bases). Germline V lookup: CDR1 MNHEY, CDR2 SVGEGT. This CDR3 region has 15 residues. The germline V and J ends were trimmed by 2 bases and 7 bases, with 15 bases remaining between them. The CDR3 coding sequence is TGTGCCAGCAGTTACCTTCAGGGTTCAGGGCAGCCCCAGCATTTT. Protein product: CASSYLQGSGQPQHF.

CDR3 amino acids: CASSMVGTGNGYTF. In DNA, the CDR3 is TGTGCCAGTAGTATGGTCGGGACAGGGAATGGCTACACCTTC. The J gene is TRBJ1-2, the V gene TRBV19; TRBD1 matches 9 bases. The CDR3 covers 14 residues. The junction had 5 bases not matched to a gene; V was cut back by 3 bases and J by 6 bases. CDR1 LNHDA and CDR2 SQIVND come from the germline V gene (reference sequence).

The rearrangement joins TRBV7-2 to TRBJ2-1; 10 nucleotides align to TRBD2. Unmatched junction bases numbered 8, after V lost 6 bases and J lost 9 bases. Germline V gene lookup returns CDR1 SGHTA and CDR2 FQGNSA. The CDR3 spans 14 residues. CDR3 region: CASSQAGGQGEQFF. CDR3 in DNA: TGTGCCAGCAGTCAAGCGGGGGGGCAGGGTGAGCAGTTCTTC.

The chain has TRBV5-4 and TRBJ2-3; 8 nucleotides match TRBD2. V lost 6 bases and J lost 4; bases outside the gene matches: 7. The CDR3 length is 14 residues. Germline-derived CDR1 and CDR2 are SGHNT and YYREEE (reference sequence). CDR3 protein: CASTWGSGADTQYF. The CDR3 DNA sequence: TGTGCCAGCACCTGGGGTAGCGGGGCAGATACGCAGTATTTT.

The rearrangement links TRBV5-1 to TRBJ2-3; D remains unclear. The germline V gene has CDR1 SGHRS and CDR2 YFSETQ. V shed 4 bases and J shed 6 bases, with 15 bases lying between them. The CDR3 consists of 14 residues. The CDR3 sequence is CASSPGNRLDTQYF. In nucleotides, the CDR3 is TGCGCCAGCAGCCCCGGCAATCGGTTGGATACGCAGTATTTT.

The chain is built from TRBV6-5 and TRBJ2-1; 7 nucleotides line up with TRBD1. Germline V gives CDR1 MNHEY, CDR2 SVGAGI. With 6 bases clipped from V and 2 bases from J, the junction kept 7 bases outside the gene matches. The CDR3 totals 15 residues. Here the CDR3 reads CASRSQGFAYNEQFF. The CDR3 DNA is TGTGCCAGCAGGTCACAGGGGTTTGCCTACAATGAGCAGTTCTTC.

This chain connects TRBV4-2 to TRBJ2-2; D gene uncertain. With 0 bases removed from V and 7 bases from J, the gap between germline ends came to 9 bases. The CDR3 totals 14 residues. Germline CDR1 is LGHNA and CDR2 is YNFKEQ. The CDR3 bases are TGTGCCAGCAGCCAAGATGAAGAGGACGGGGAGCTGTTTTTT. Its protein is CASSQDEEDGELFF.

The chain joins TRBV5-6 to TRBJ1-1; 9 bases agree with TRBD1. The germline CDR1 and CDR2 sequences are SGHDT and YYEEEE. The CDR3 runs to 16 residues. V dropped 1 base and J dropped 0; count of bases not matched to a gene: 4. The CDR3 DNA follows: TGTGCCAGCAGCTTGTACAGGGGGCCAATGAACACTGAAGCTTTCTTT. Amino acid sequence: CASSLYRGPMNTEAFF.

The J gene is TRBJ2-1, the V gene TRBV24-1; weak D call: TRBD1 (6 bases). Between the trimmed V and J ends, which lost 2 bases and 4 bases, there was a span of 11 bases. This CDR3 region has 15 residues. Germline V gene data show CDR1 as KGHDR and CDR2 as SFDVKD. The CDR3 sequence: CATSDSGVAYNEQFF. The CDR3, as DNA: TGTGCCACCAGTGATTCAGGGGTCGCTTACAATGAGCAGTTCTTC.

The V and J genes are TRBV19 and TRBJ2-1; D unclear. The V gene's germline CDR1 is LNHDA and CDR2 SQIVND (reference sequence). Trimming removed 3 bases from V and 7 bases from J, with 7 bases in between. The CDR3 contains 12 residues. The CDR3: CASSISRNEQFF. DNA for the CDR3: TGTGCCAGTAGTATCAGTAGGAATGAGCAGTTCTTC.

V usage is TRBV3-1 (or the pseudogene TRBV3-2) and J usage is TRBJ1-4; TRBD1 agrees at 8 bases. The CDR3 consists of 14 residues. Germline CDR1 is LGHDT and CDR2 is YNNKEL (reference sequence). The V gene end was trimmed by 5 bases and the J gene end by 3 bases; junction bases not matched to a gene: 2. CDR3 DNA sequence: TGTGCCAGCAGCGACAGGGGTCCTAATGAAAAACTGTTTTTT. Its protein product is CASSDRGPNEKLFF.

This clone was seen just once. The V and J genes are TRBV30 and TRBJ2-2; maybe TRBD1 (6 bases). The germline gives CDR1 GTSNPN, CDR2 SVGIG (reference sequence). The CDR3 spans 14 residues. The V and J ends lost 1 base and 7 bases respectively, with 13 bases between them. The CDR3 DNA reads TGTGCCTGGAGTGCAAGTTACAGGGACGGGGAGCTGTTTTTT. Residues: CAWSASYRDGELFF.

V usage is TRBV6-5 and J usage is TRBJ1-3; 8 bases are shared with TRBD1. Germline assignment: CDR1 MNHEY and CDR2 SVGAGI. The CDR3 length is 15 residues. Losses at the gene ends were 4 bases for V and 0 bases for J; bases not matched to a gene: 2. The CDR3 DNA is TGTGCCAGCAGTTCGGACAGGGCCTCTGGAAACACCATATATTTT. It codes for CASSSDRASGNTIYF.

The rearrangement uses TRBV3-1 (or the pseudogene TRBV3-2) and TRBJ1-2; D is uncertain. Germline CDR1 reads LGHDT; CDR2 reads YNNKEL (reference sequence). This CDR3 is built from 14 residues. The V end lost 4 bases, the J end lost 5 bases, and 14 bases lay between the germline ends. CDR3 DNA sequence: TGTGCCAGCAGCCTCGGCGCGGGTCTTTATGGCTACACCTTC. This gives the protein CASSLGAGLYGYTF.

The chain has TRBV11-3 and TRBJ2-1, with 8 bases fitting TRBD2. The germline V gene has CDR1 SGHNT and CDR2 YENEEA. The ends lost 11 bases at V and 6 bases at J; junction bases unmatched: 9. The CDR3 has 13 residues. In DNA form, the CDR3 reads TGTGCCTCCAGTAGCGGGGCCGCCAATGAGCAGTTCTTC. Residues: CASSSGAANEQFF.

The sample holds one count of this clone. As DNA, the CDR3 is TGTGCCTGGAGCTCCGGGGCTAACTATGGCTACACCTTC. It is translated as CAWSSGANYGYTF. The rearrangement joins TRBV30 to TRBJ1-2; the D is unclear. Between the trimmed V and J ends, which lost 3 bases and 0 bases, there was a span of 8 bases. Germline CDR1 reads GTSNPN; CDR2 reads SVGIG (reference sequence). The CDR3 has 13 residues.

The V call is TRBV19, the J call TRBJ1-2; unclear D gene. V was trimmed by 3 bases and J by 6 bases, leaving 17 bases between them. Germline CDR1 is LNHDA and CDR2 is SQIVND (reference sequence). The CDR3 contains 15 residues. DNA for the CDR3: TGTGCCAGTAGTATTACCCCGAGGGCCCCCGATGGCTACACCTTC. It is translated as CASSITPRAPDGYTF.

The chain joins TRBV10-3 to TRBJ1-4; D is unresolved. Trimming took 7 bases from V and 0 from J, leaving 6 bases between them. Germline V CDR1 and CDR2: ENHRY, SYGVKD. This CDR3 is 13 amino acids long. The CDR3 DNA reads TGTGCCATCAAAGCGGCAACTAATGAAAAACTGTTTTTT. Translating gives CAIKAATNEKLFF.

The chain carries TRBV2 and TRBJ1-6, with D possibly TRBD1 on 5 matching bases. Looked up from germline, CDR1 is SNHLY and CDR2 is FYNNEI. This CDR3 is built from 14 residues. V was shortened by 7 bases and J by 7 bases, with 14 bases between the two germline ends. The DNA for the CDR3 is TGTGCCAGCATGGGCCCGTGGGGGAATTCACCCCTCCACTTT. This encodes CASMGPWGNSPLHF. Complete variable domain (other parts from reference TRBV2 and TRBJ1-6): EPEVTQTPSHQVTQMGQEVILRCVPISNHLYFYWYRQILGQKVEFLVSFYNNEISEKSEIFDDQFSVERPDGSNFTLKIRSTKLEDSAMYFCASMGPWGNSPLHFGNGTRLTVT.

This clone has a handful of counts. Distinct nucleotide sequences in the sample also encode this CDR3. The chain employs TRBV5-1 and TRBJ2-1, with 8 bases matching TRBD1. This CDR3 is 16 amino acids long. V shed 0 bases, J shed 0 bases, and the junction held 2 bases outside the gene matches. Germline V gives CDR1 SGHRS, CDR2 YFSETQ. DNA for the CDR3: TGCGCCAGCAGCTTGGACAGGGGGAGCTCCTACAATGAGCAGTTCTTC. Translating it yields CASSLDRGSSYNEQFF.

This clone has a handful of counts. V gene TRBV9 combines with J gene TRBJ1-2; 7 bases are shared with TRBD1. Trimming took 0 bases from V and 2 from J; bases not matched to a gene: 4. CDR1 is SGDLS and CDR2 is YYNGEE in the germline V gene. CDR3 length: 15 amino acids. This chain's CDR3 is CASSVDGRGNYGYTF. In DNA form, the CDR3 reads TGTGCCAGCAGCGTAGATGGCAGGGGGAACTATGGCTACACCTTC.

CDR3 sequence reads: CASSPLGDRSYGYTF. The CDR3 DNA is TGTGCCAGCAGCCCCCTCGGGGACCGATCTTATGGCTACACCTTC. J is TRBJ1-2 and V is TRBV3-1 (or the pseudogene TRBV3-2), with D perhaps TRBD1 (5 bases). Germline lookup yields CDR1 LGHDT and CDR2 YNNKEL (reference sequence). There are 15 residues in the CDR3. The germline V and J ends were trimmed by 4 bases and 5 bases, with 17 bases remaining between them.

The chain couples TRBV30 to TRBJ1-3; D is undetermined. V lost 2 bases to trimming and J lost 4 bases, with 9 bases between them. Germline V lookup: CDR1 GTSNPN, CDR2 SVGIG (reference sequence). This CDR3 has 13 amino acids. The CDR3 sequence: CAWSLGWGNTIYF. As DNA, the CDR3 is TGTGCCTGGAGTCTAGGGTGGGGAAACACCATATATTTT. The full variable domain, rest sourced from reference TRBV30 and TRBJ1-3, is SQTIHQWPATLVQPVGSPLSLECTVEGTSNPNLYWYRQAAGRGLQLLFYSVGIGQISSEVPQNLSASRPQDRQFILSSKKLLLSDSGFYLCAWSLGWGNTIYFGEGSWLTVV.

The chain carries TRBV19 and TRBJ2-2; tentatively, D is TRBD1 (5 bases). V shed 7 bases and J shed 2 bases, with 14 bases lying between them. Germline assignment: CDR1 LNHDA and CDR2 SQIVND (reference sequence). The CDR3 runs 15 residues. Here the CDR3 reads CASTNGAVNTGELFF. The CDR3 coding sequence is TGTGCCAGTACTAATGGGGCGGTTAACACCGGGGAGCTGTTTTTT.

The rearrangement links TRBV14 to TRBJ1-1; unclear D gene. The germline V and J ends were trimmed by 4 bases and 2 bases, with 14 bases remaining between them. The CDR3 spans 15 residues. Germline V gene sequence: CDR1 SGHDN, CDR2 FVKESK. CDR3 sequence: CASSPLPRLNTEAFF. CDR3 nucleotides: TGTGCCAGCAGCCCCCTCCCAAGGCTTAACACTGAAGCTTTCTTT.